This TCR beta chain was sequenced in a study of vaccination and CD4 T cells after COVID-19. The ends were cut back, 3 bases at V and 8 bases at J, with 5 bases in the middle. This CDR3 has 10 amino acids. In germline, CDR1 is DFQATT, CDR2 SNEGSKA (reference sequence). This clonotype has only a few counts. Its antigen is unidentified. Specified time point: late sampling 161 to 241 days after vaccination in three convalescent patients. Treatment indicated: roughly 10-day PBMC culture with coronavirus spike peptide pools or control peptides (ViraFEST assay). CD4+ T cells that had been cultured provided DNA sequenced with the Oncomine TCR Beta short-read assay. TCRdb independently ran MiXCR on the PCR reads; one entry per CDR3 protein. Altogether 20,000 to 25,000 distinct CDR3 sequences are present, roughly 45% being singletons, with the ten largest covering 9.9%.

Source: CD4+ T cells from blood, cultured in vitro, taken about 7 months after SARS-CoV-2 vaccination. The receptor was derived from a human donor who had recovered from COVID-19. The V gene is TRBV20-1, the J gene TRBJ2-1; D is ambiguous. CDR3 coding DNA: TGCAGTGCTAGTCCGTATGAGCAGTTCTTC. This codes for CSASPYEQFF.